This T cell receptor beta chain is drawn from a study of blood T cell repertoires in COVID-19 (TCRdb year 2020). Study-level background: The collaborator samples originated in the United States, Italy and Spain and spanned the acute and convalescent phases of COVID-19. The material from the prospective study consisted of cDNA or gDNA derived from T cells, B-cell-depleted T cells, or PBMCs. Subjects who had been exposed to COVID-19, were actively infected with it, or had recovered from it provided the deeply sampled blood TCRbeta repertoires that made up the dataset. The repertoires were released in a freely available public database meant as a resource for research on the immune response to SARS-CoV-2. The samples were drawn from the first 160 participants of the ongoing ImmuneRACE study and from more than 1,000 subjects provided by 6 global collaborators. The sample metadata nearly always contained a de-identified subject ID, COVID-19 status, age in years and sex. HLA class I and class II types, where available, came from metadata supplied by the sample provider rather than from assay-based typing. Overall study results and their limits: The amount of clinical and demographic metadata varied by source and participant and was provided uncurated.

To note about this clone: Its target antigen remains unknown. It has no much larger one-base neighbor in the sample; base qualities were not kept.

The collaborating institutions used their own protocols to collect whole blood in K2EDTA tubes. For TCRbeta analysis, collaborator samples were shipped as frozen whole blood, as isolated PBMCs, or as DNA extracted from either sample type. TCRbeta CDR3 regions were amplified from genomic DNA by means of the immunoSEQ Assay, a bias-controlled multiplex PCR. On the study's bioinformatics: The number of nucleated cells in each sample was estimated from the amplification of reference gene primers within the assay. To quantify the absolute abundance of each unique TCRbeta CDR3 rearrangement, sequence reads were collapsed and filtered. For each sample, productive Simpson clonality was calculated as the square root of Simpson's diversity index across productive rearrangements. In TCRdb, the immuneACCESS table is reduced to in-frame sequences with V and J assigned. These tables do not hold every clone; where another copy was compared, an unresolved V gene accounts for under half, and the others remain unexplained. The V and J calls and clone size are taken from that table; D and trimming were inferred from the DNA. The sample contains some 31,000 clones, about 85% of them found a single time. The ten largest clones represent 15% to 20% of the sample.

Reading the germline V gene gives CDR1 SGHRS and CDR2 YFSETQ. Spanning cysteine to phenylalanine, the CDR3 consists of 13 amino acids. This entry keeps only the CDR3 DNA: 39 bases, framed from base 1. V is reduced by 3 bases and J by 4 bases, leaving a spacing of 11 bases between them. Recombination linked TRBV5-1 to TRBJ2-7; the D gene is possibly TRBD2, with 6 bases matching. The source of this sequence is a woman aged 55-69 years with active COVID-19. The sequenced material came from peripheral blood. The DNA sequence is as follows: TGCGCCAGCAGCTCGAGAGGAGGGTACGAGCAGTACTTC. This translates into CASSSRGGYEQYF. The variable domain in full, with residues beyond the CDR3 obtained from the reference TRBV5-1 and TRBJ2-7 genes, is KAGVTQTPRYLIKTRGQQVTLSCSPISGHRSVSWYQQTPGQGLQFLFEYFSETQRNKGNFPGRFSGRQFSNSRSEMNVSTLELGDSALYLCASSSRGGYEQYFGPGTRLTVT.